Listed below are T cell receptor beta chains from one sample, sequenced in a study of CD8+CD57+ T cells in acquired aplastic anemia. Via MiXCR, TCRdb re-called the reads, giving one row per CDR3 protein. The sample records 450,000 to 550,000 distinct CDR3 sequences, roughly 34% being singletons. Specimen: sorted CD4+, CD8+, or CD8+CD57+ T cells (not recorded which) from PBMCs. These receptors were obtained from a human donor with aplastic anemia. CDR3s include the opening cysteine and the closing phenylalanine or tryptophan. Fields, in order: D gene, clone size, V gene, J gene, CDR3 length, CDR3 protein, CDR3 DNA. A D gene is named only where the DNA matches it firmly. For some rows the clone size is stated as once, few or many, or as a class when expanded; others skip it.

D: TRBD1
size: few
V: TRBV3-1
J: TRBJ2-7
length: 15
CDR3: CASSQGTGAIYEQYF
DNA: TGTGCCAGCAGCCAGGGGACAGGAGCGATCTACGAGCAGTACTTC

D: -
size: -
V: TRBV19
J: TRBJ1-5
length: 15
CDR3: CASSLTEYSNQPQHF
DNA: TGTGCCAGCAGCCTTACAGAGTATAGCAATCAGCCCCAGCATTTT

D: -
size: few
V: TRBV5-8
J: TRBJ1-1
length: 14
CDR3: CASSLWVMNTEAFF
DNA: TGTGCCAGCAGCCTATGGGTCATGAACACTGAAGCTTTCTTT

D: -
size: few
V: TRBV27
J: TRBJ1-5
length: 15
CDR3: CASSSTPYSNQPQHF
DNA: TGTGCCAGCAGTTCAACACCTTATAGCAATCAGCCCCAGCATTTT

D: TRBD1
size: -
V: TRBV12-3/TRBV12-4
J: TRBJ2-7
length: 14
CDR3: CASSPGTGLRERYF
DNA: TGTGCCAGCAGTCCCGGGACAGGGCTACGGGAGCGGTACTTC

D: TRBD2
size: -
V: TRBV7-4
J: TRBJ2-2
length: 17
CDR3: CASSPSGGAVRTGELFF
DNA: TGTGCCAGCAGCCCTAGCGGGGGGGCCGTAAGGACCGGGGAGCTGTTTTTT

D: -
size: once
V: TRBV30
J: TRBJ2-7
length: 13
CDR3: CACLAEGAGEQYF
DNA: TGTGCCTGCCTAGCAGAGGGAGCCGGCGAGCAGTACTTC

D: TRBD2
size: few
V: TRBV11-2
J: TRBJ2-7
length: 17
CDR3: CASSLDLASGSPYEQYF
DNA: TGTGCCAGCAGCTTAGATCTGGCCAGCGGGAGCCCCTACGAGCAGTACTTC

D: -
size: many
V: TRBV4-2
J: TRBJ1-6
length: 16
CDR3: CASSPSEGRGESPLHF
DNA: TGTGCCAGCAGCCCCTCAGAGGGGCGTGGGGAATCACCCCTCCACTTT

D: -
size: -
V: TRBV25-1
J: TRBJ2-2
length: 15
CDR3: CASSGPGAATGELFF
DNA: TGTGCCAGCAGTGGTCCAGGGGCCGCCACCGGGGAGCTGTTTTTT

D: TRBD1
size: -
V: TRBV11-2
J: TRBJ2-3
length: 15
CDR3: CASSLGDRVADTQYF
DNA: TGTGCCAGCAGCTTAGGGGACAGGGTTGCAGATACGCAGTATTTT

D: TRBD1
size: -
V: TRBV19
J: TRBJ1-3
length: 15
CDR3: CASRRDRSSGNTIYF
DNA: TGTGCCAGTAGACGGGACAGATCCTCTGGAAACACCATATATTTT

D: TRBD1
size: many
V: TRBV20-1
J: TRBJ1-2
length: 11
CDR3: CSATSGGGYTF
DNA: TGCAGTGCTACTTCAGGGGGAGGCTACACCTTC

D: -
size: many
V: TRBV7-9
J: TRBJ2-7
length: 14
CDR3: CASSLAAPTYEQYF
DNA: TGTGCCAGCAGCTTGGCAGCGCCCACCTACGAGCAGTACTTC

D: -
size: -
V: TRBV7-8
J: TRBJ1-1
length: 14
CDR3: CASSQTTGRTEAFF
DNA: TGTGCCAGCAGCCAAACGACAGGACGCACTGAAGCTTTCTTT

D: -
size: -
V: TRBV7-9
J: TRBJ2-1
length: 12
CDR3: CASSPRVDEQFF
DNA: TGCGCCAGCAGCCCCCGTGTCGATGAGCAGTTCTTC

D: TRBD1
size: -
V: TRBV20-1
J: TRBJ2-1
length: 12
CDR3: CSAAGTGNEQFF
DNA: TGCAGTGCGGCCGGGACAGGGAATGAGCAGTTCTTC

D: TRBD2
size: -
V: TRBV10-3
J: TRBJ2-7
length: 14
CDR3: CAISEESSGYEQYF
DNA: TGTGCCATCAGTGAAGAGTCTAGCGGATACGAGCAGTACTTC

D: -
size: many
V: TRBV9
J: TRBJ1-2
length: 13
CDR3: CASGNLTPYGYTF
DNA: TGTGCCAGCGGGAACTTAACCCCCTATGGCTACACCTTC

D: TRBD1
size: -
V: TRBV7-9
J: TRBJ2-7
length: 14
CDR3: CASSHRDRVAEQYF
DNA: TGTGCCAGCAGCCACCGGGACAGGGTTGCCGAGCAGTACTTC

D: -
size: -
V: TRBV4-1
J: TRBJ1-2
length: 14
CDR3: CASSQAGGVRGYTF
DNA: TGCGCCAGCAGCCAAGCGGGGGGGGTCCGCGGCTACACCTTC

D: TRBD1
size: -
V: TRBV15
J: TRBJ2-7
length: 15
CDR3: CATSRKRQGESEQYF
DNA: TGTGCCACCAGCAGAAAGCGACAGGGCGAGAGCGAGCAGTACTTC

D: TRBD1
size: -
V: TRBV19
J: TRBJ1-5
length: 14
CDR3: CAWGTALSNQPQHF
DNA: TGTGCCTGGGGGACAGCACTTAGCAATCAGCCCCAGCATTTT

D: -
size: -
V: TRBV15
J: TRBJ2-7
length: 16
CDR3: CATSRPRTGTYYEQYF
DNA: TGTGCCACCAGCAGACCTCGTACCGGGACTTACTACGAGCAGTACTTC

D: -
size: many
V: TRBV20-1
J: TRBJ1-4
length: 12
CDR3: CSARGDNEKLFF
DNA: TGCAGTGCTAGGGGAGATAATGAAAAACTGTTTTTT

D: TRBD1
size: -
V: TRBV19
J: TRBJ2-1
length: 14
CDR3: CARIPGQGANEQFF
DNA: TGTGCCAGGATCCCGGGACAGGGGGCTAATGAGCAGTTCTTC

D: TRBD1
size: -
V: TRBV2
J: TRBJ1-5
length: 14
CDR3: CASNRDRNNQPQHF
DNA: TGTGCCAGCAACCGGGACAGAAACAATCAGCCCCAGCATTTT

D: -
size: few
V: TRBV9
J: TRBJ2-1
length: 13
CDR3: CASSVTIYNEQFF
DNA: TGTGCCAGCAGCGTCACAATCTACAATGAGCAGTTCTTC

D: TRBD1
size: -
V: TRBV20-1
J: TRBJ2-5
length: 13
CDR3: CSAVGQGEETQYF
DNA: TGCAGTGCTGTGGGACAGGGGGAAGAGACCCAGTACTTC

D: -
size: -
V: TRBV6-1
J: TRBJ1-1
length: 13
CDR3: CASTSQGGTEAFF
DNA: TGTGCCAGCACCTCACAGGGAGGTACTGAAGCTTTCTTT

D: -
size: many
V: TRBV7-9
J: TRBJ1-2
length: 15
CDR3: CASSIPGLPRYGYTF
DNA: TGTGCCAGCAGCATACCGGGACTTCCCCGCTATGGCTACACCTTC

D: TRBD1
size: many
V: TRBV19
J: TRBJ1-2
length: 15
CDR3: CASSEPGQGFYGYTF
DNA: TGTGCCAGTAGTGAGCCGGGACAGGGGTTCTATGGCTACACCTTC

D: TRBD1
size: once
V: TRBV10-2
J: TRBJ1-2
length: 15
CDR3: CASRATGNNNYGYTF
DNA: TGCGCCAGCAGGGCGACAGGGAATAATAACTATGGCTACACCTTC

D: -
size: -
V: TRBV30
J: TRBJ1-5
length: 13
CDR3: CAWSTRQDQPQHF
DNA: TGTGCCTGGAGTACCAGACAGGATCAGCCCCAGCATTTT

D: -
size: -
V: TRBV2
J: TRBJ2-1
length: 12
CDR3: CASSVGAGEQFF
DNA: TGTGCCAGCAGTGTGGGCGCGGGTGAGCAGTTCTTC

D: TRBD1
size: -
V: TRBV25-1
J: TRBJ1-1
length: 17
CDR3: CASSPHGRRDRGAEAFF
DNA: TGTGCCAGCAGCCCTCATGGTCGCCGGGACAGAGGCGCTGAAGCTTTCTTT

D: TRBD1
size: few
V: TRBV30
J: TRBJ1-6
length: 13
CDR3: CAWSLTGGSPLHF
DNA: TGTGCCTGGAGTCTTACAGGGGGTTCGCCCCTCCACTTT

D: -
size: many
V: TRBV5-5
J: TRBJ2-7
length: 13
CDR3: CASSLFVGDEQYF
DNA: TGTGCCAGCAGCTTGTTCGTGGGAGACGAGCAGTACTTC

D: TRBD2
size: many
V: TRBV9
J: TRBJ2-3
length: 13
CDR3: CASSAGGTDTQYF
DNA: TGTGCCAGTAGTGCGGGAGGCACAGATACGCAGTATTTT

D: -
size: -
V: TRBV12-3/TRBV12-4
J: TRBJ2-7
length: 12
CDR3: CASSTGPYGQYF
DNA: TGCGCCAGCAGTACGGGCCCTTACGGGCAGTACTTC

D: TRBD1
size: -
V: TRBV7-9
J: TRBJ2-7
length: 14
CDR3: CASSLGGQGSEQYF
DNA: TGTGCCAGCAGCTTAGGGGGACAGGGGAGCGAGCAGTACTTC

D: TRBD1
size: -
V: TRBV5-1
J: TRBJ2-5
length: 15
CDR3: CASRTGTTHKETQYF
DNA: TGCGCCAGTAGGACAGGGACAACCCACAAAGAGACCCAGTACTTC

D: -
size: -
V: TRBV10-3
J: TRBJ2-5
length: 14
CDR3: CASSPRAYQGTQYF
DNA: TGTGCCAGCAGTCCTCGCGCGTACCAAGGGACCCAGTACTTC

D: TRBD2
size: few
V: TRBV20-1
J: TRBJ2-1
length: 14
CDR3: CSARSGGPSNEQFF
DNA: TGCAGTGCTCGGAGCGGGGGGCCGTCCAATGAGCAGTTCTTC

D: TRBD2
size: few
V: TRBV20-1
J: TRBJ2-3
length: 15
CDR3: CSTPMGAGGADTQYF
DNA: TGCAGTACCCCCATGGGAGCGGGGGGAGCTGATACGCAGTATTTT

D: TRBD1
size: -
V: TRBV15
J: TRBJ2-1
length: 13
CDR3: CATSRTGKYEQFF
DNA: TGTGCCACCAGCAGGACAGGGAAATACGAGCAGTTCTTC

D: TRBD1
size: many
V: TRBV19
J: TRBJ1-3
length: 16
CDR3: CASSARTGTGGNTIYF
DNA: TGTGCCAGTAGTGCCCGAACCGGGACAGGTGGAAACACCATATATTTT

D: -
size: few
V: TRBV7-9
J: TRBJ1-2
length: 15
CDR3: CASSPTDNLLLGYTF
DNA: TGTGCCAGCAGCCCGACTGATAATTTATTACTGGGCTACACCTTC

D: -
size: few
V: TRBV11-2
J: TRBJ1-3
length: 16
CDR3: CASSFLAGFSGNTIYF
DNA: TGTGCCAGCAGTTTTCTGGCAGGGTTCTCTGGAAACACCATATATTTT